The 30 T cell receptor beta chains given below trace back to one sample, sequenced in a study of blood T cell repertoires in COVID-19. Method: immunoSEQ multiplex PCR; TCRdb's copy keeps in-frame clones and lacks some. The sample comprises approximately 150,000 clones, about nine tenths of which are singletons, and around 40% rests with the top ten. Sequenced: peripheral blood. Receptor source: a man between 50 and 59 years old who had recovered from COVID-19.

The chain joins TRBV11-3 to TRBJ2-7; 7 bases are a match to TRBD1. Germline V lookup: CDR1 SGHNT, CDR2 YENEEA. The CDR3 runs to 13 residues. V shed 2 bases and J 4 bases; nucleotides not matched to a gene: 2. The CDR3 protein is CASSLHRGYEQYF. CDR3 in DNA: TGTGCCAGCAGCTTACACAGGGGTTACGAGCAGTACTTC.

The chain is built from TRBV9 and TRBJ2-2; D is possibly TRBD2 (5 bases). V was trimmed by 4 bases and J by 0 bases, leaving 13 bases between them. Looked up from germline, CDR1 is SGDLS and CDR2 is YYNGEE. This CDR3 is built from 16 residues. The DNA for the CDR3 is TGTGCCAGCAGCCCTGAGTGGCGGGCGAACACCGGGGAGCTGTTTTTT. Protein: CASSPEWRANTGELFF. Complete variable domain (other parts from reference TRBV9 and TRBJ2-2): DSGVTQTPKHLITATGQRVTLRCSPRSGDLSVYWYQQSLDQGLQFLIQYYNGEERAKGNILERFSAQQFPDLHSELNLSSLELGDSALYFCASSPEWRANTGELFFGEGSRLTVL.

CDR3: CASRDRGTTEAFF. The CDR3 DNA sequence: TGTGCCAGCAGGGACAGGGGAACCACTGAAGCTTTCTTT. This sequence joins TRBV6-5 and TRBJ1-1, with TRBD1 matching over 9 bases. Germline loops: CDR1 MNHEY, CDR2 SVGAGI. CDR3 length: 13 residues. Unmatched junction bases numbered 3, after V lost 6 bases and J lost 4 bases.

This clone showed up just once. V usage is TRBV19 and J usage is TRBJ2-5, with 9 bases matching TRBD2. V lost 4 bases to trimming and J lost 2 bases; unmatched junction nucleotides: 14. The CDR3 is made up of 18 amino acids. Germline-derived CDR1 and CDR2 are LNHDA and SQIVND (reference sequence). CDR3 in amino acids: CASSRGLAYNNKQETQYF. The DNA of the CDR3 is TGTGCCAGTAGTAGGGGACTAGCCTACAACAATAAACAAGAGACCCAGTACTTC.

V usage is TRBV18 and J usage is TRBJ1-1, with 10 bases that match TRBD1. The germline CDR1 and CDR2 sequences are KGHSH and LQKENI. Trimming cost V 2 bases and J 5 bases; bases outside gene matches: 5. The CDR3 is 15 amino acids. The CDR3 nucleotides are TGTGCCAGCTCACCAACGACAGGGGGCTATACTGAAGCTTTCTTT. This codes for CASSPTTGGYTEAFF.

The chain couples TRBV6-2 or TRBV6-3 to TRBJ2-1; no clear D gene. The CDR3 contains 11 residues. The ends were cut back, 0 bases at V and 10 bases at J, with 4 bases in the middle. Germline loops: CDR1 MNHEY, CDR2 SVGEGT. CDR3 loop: CASSYSREQFF. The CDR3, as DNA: TGTGCCAGCAGTTACTCGCGAGAGCAGTTCTTC.

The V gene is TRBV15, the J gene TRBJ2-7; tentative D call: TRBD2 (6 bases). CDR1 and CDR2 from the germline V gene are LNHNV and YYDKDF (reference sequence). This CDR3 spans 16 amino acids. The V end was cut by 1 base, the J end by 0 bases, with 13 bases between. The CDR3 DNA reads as TGTGCCACCAGCAGAGGAGGGACTGCCCTCTCCTACGAGCAGTACTTC. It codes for CATSRGGTALSYEQYF.

DNA for the CDR3: TGTGCCAGCAGTTACGGCGACAGGGTTGGTGGCTACACCTTC. This sequence encodes CASSYGDRVGGYTF. The chain couples TRBV6-5 to TRBJ1-2; 7 nucleotides align to TRBD1. The germline V gene has CDR1 MNHEY and CDR2 SVGAGI. The V segment lost 2 bases and the J segment 7 bases; nucleotides outside the gene matches: 7. The CDR3 totals 14 residues.

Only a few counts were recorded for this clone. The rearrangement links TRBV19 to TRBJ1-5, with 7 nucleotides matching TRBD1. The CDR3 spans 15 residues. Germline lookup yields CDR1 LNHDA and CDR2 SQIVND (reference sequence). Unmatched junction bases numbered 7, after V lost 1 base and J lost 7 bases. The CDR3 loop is CASSIAQGVGQPQHF. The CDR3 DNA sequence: TGTGCCAGTAGTATAGCGCAGGGGGTTGGGCAGCCCCAGCATTTT.

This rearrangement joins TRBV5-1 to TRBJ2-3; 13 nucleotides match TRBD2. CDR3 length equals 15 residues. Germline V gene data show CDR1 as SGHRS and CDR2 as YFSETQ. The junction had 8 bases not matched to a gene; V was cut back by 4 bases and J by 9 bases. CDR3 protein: CASSGTSGGASTQYF. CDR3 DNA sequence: TGCGCCAGCAGCGGTACTAGCGGGGGGGCGAGCACGCAGTATTTT. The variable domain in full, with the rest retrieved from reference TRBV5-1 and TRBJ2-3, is KAGVTQTPRYLIKTRGQQVTLSCSPISGHRSVSWYQQTPGQGLQFLFEYFSETQRNKGNFPGRFSGRQFSNSRSEMNVSTLELGDSALYLCASSGTSGGASTQYFGPGTRLTVL.

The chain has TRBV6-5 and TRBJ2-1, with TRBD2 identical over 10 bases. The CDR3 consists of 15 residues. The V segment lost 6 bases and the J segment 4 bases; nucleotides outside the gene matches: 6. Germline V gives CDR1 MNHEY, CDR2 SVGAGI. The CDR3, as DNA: TGTGCCAGCAGCTTTCAGCGGGGGGGATACAATGAGCAGTTCTTC. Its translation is CASSFQRGGYNEQFF.

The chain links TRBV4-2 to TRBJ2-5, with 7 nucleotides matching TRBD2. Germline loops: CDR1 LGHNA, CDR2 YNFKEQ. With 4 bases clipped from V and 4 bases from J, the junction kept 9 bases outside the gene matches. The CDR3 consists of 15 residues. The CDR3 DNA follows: TGTGCCAGCAGCCCCACGCCAGGGACTACAGAGACCCAGTACTTC. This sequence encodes CASSPTPGTTETQYF.

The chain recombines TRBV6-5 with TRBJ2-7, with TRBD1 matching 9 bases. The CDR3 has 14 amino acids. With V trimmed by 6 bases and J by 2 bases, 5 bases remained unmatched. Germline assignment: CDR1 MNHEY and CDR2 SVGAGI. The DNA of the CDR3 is TGTGCCAGCAGACCGGGACAGGGAACCTACGAGCAGTACTTC. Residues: CASRPGQGTYEQYF.

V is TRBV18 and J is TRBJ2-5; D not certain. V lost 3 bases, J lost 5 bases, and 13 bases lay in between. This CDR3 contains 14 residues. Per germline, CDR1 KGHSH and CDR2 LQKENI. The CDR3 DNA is TGTGCCAGCTCACCCTCTTCTACCGAGGAGACCCAGTACTTC. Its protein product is CASSPSSTEETQYF.

CDR3 coding DNA: TGTGCCAGTAGTATCCCTCAGCAGGGGGCGGCCAATGAGCAGTTCTTC. Its protein is CASSIPQQGAANEQFF. This chain uses TRBV19 with TRBJ2-1; 8 bases are a match to TRBD1. Germline trimming cut 3 bases from V and 6 bases from J; bases unmatched to any gene: 10. The CDR3 is 16 amino acids. Per the germline V gene, CDR1 is LNHDA and CDR2 is SQIVND (reference sequence).

The CDR3 reads CASSSQGGTNEKLFF. In DNA, the CDR3 is TGCGCCAGCAGCTCACAGGGGGGAACTAATGAAAAACTGTTTTTT. The chain employs TRBV5-1 and TRBJ1-4, with 8 bases that match TRBD1. In germline, CDR1 is SGHRS, CDR2 YFSETQ. Trimming took 3 bases from V and 1 from J; bases not matched to a gene: 2. The CDR3 contains 15 residues.

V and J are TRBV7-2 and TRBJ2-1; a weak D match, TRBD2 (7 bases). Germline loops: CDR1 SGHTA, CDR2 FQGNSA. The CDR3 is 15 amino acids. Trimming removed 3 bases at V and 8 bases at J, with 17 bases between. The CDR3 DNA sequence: TGTGCCAGCAGCTTGAGGGGGGGCTTTATTGATGAGCAGTTCTTC. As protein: CASSLRGGFIDEQFF.

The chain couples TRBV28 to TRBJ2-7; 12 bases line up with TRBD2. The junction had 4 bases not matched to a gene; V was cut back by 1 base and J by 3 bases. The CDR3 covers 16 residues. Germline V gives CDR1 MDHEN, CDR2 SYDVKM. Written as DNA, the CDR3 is TGTGCCAGCAGTTTATCTGGACTAGCGGGGCACTACGAGCAGTACTTC. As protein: CASSLSGLAGHYEQYF.

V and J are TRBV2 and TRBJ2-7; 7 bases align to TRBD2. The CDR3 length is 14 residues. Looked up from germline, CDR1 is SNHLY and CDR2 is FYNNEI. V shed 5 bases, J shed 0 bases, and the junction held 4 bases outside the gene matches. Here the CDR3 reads CASSTWTSSYEQYF. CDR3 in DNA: TGTGCCAGCAGTACCTGGACTAGCTCCTACGAGCAGTACTTC.

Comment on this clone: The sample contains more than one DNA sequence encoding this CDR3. CDR3 loop: CASSVGTANTEAFF. Written as DNA, the CDR3 is TGTGCCAGCAGCGTCGGGACAGCAAACACTGAAGCTTTCTTT. The gene calls are TRBV2 and TRBJ1-1, with 7 bases aligning to TRBD1. The germline CDR1 and CDR2 sequences are SNHLY and FYNNEI. With 6 bases clipped from V and 2 bases from J, the junction kept 6 bases outside the gene matches. The CDR3 is 14 residues long.

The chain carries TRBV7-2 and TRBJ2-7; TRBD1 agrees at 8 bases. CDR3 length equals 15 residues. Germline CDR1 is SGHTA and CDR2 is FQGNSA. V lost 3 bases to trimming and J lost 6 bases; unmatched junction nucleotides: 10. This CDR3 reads CASSFFRGQSREQYF. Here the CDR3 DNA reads TGTGCCAGCAGCTTTTTCAGGGGGCAGTCGCGCGAGCAGTACTTC.

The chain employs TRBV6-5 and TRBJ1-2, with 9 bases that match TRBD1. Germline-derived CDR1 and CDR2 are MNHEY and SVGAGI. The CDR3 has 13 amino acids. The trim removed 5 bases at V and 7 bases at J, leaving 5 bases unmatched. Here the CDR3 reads CASSTTGGIGYTF. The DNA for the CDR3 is TGTGCCAGCAGTACGACAGGGGGTATTGGCTACACCTTC.

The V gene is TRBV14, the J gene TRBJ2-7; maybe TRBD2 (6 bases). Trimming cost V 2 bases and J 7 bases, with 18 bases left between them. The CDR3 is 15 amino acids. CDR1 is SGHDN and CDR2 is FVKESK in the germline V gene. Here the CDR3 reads CASSQISTRRGEQYF. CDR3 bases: TGTGCCAGCAGCCAAATCTCCACTCGGAGGGGTGAGCAGTACTTC.

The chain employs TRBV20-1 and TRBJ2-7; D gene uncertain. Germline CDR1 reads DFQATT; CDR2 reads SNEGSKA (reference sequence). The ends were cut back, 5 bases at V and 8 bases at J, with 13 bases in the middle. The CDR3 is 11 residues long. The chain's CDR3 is CSAHSQAKQYF. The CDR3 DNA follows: TGCAGTGCTCATTCCCAGGCTAAGCAGTACTTC.

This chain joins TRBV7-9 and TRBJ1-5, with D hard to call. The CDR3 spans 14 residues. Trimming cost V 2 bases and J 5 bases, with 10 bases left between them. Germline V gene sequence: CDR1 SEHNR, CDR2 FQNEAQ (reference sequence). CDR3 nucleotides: TGTGCCAGCAGCTTAACCTCTCGGGATCAGCCCCAGCATTTT. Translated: CASSLTSRDQPQHF.

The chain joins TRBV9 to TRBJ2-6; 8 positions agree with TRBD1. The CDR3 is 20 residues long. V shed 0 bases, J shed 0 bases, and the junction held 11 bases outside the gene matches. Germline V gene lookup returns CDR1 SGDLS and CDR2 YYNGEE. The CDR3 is CASSVEVFTGGGSGANVLTF. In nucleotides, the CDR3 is TGTGCCAGCAGCGTAGAGGTCTTTACAGGGGGTGGCTCTGGGGCCAACGTCCTGACTTTC.

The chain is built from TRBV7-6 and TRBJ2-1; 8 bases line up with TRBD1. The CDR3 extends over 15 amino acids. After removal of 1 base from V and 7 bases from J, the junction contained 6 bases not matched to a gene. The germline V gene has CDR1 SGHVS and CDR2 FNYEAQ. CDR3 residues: CASSLGDRPGNEQFF. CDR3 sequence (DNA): TGTGCCAGCAGCTTAGGGGACAGGCCAGGGAATGAGCAGTTCTTC.

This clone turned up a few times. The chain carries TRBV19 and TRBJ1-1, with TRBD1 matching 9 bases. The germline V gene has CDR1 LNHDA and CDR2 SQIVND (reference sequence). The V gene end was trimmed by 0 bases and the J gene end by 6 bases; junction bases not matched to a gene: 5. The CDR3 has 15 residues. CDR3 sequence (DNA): TGTGCCAGTAGTATAGATCGGGACAGGGCGGCTGAAGCTTTCTTT. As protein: CASSIDRDRAAEAFF.

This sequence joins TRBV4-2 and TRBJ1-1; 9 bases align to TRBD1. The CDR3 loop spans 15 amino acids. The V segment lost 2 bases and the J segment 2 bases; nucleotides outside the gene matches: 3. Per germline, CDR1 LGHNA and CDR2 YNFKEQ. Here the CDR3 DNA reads TGTGCCAGCAGCCAACTACAGGGGGCAAACACTGAAGCTTTCTTT. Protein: CASSQLQGANTEAFF.

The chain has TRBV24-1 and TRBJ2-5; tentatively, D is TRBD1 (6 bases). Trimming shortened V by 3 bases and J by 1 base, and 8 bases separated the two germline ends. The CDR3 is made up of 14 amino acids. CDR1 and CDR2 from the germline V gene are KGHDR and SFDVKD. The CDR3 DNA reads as TGTGCCACCAGTGATAGGACAGCCCAAGAGACCCAGTACTTC. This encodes CATSDRTAQETQYF.